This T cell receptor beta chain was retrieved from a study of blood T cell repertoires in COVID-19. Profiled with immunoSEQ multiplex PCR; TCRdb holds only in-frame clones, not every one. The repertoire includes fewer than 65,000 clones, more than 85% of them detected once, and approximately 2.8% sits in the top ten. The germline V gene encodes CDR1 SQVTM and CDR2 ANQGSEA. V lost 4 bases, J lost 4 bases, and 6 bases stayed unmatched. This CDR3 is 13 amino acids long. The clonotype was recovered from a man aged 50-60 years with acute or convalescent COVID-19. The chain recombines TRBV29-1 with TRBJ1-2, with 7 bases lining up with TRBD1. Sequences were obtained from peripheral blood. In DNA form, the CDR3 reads TGCAGCGTTGTCCTACAGGGGACCTATGGCTACACCTTC. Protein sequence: CSVVLQGTYGYTF. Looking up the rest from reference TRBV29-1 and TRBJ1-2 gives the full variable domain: SAVISQKPSRDICQRGTSLTIQCQVDSQVTMMFWYRQQPGQSLTLIATANQGSEATYESGFVIDKFPISRPNLTFSTLTVSNMSPEDSSIYLCSVVLQGTYGYTFGSGTRLTVV.